The rows below give T cell receptor beta chains drawn from one sample of a study of shared clonotypes between healthy human individuals. Method: immunoSEQ multiplex PCR; TCRdb's copy keeps in-frame clones and lacks some. The table has around 550,000 clones, almost 97% seen once. Sequencing was done on a sample of naive CD4+ T cells sorted from blood. Every receptor here comes from a woman aged 30 to 39 in good health. Both conserved end residues are part of each CDR3. The D gene is left open where the match is weak. Clone size is stated in some rows and not others, as once, few, many or a class when expanded.

TRBJ1-2,NA,NA,TRBV25-1,CASSVENYGYTF,TGTGCCAGCAGTGTGGAAAACTATGGCTACACCTTC
TRBJ2-2,TRBD2,once,TRBV10-2,CASSRSTGTSGAGELFF,TGCGCCAGCAGTAGAAGCACCGGGACTAGCGGCGCCGGGGAGCTGTTTTTT
TRBJ2-7,TRBD2,NA,TRBV19,CASSISLAASSYEQYF,TGTGCCAGTAGTATATCCCTAGCGGCGAGCTCCTACGAGCAGTACTTC
TRBJ1-2,NA,NA,TRBV29-1,CSVARVWDGYTF,TGCAGCGTTGCCCGGGTGTGGGATGGCTACACCTTC
TRBJ1-2,NA,NA,TRBV5-4,CASSLSRGAIGYTF,TGTGCCAGCAGCTTAAGTCGCGGGGCTATTGGCTACACCTTC
TRBJ2-3,TRBD1,NA,TRBV29-1,CSSEGAGGATDTQYF,TGCAGCTCTGAAGGGGCAGGGGGCGCGACAGATACGCAGTATTTT
TRBJ1-4,NA,NA,TRBV6-1,CASRGFEKLFF,TGTGCCAGCAGGGGTTTTGAAAAACTGTTTTTT
TRBJ2-2,NA,NA,TRBV4-1,CASSQVLLAVTGELFF,TGCGCCAGCAGCCAAGTTCTACTAGCAGTAACCGGGGAGCTGTTTTTT
TRBJ1-3,NA,NA,TRBV29-1,CSVADEALISGNTIYF,TGCAGCGTTGCGGACGAGGCTTTAATCTCGGGAAACACCATATATTTT
TRBJ2-7,TRBD2,NA,TRBV7-8,CASRPTRPGTSGYYEQYF,TGTGCCAGCAGACCGACTCGTCCCGGGACTAGCGGGTACTACGAGCAGTACTTC
TRBJ2-7,TRBD2,NA,TRBV27,CASRSGERESSSSYEQYF,TGTGCCAGCAGGTCTGGCGAGCGGGAGTCGTCTAGCTCCTACGAGCAGTACTTC
TRBJ2-3,NA,NA,TRBV19,CASSFAVTDTQYF,TGTGCCAGTAGTTTCGCAGTCACAGATACGCAGTATTTT
TRBJ2-5,NA,NA,TRBV2,CASGGRGKGETQYF,TGTGCCAGCGGTGGACGCGGGAAGGGGGAGACCCAGTACTTC
TRBJ2-5,NA,NA,TRBV5-8,CASSLGRSSIWLETQYF,TGTGCCAGCAGCTTGGGGCGGTCGTCCATATGGTTGGAGACCCAGTACTTC
TRBJ2-7,TRBD1,NA,TRBV11-2,CASSNRGPYEQYF,TGTGCCAGCAGCAACAGGGGCCCCTACGAGCAGTACTTC
TRBJ1-1,TRBD1,once,TRBV19,CASGGQRTPKAFF,TGTGCCAGCGGGGGACAGAGAACCCCCAAAGCTTTCTTT
TRBJ1-5,TRBD1,NA,TRBV28,CASSKGQARQPQHF,TGTGCCAGCTCGAAGGGACAGGCACGTCAGCCCCAGCATTTT
TRBJ2-3,TRBD2,NA,TRBV6-6,CASNPSGSLTDTQYF,TGTGCCAGCAATCCTAGCGGGAGTCTAACAGATACGCAGTATTTT
TRBJ1-1,NA,NA,TRBV27,CASSLGGWNTEAFF,TGTGCCAGCAGTTTAGGGGGATGGAACACTGAAGCTTTCTTT
TRBJ2-1,TRBD2,NA,TRBV6-6,CASRSRAGATDNEQFF,TGTGCCAGCAGATCCCGAGCGGGAGCTACGGACAATGAGCAGTTCTTC
TRBJ2-2,TRBD1,NA,TRBV11-2,CASSWAGTGTGELFF,TGTGCCAGCAGCTGGGCCGGGACAGGGACCGGGGAGCTGTTTTTT
TRBJ2-3,NA,NA,TRBV6-1,CASRIITLDTQYF,TGTGCCAGCCGTATCATAACTTTGGATACGCAGTATTTT
TRBJ1-1,TRBD1,NA,TRBV28,CASSLAQGALDEAFF,TGTGCCAGCAGTTTAGCCCAGGGGGCGCTGGATGAAGCTTTCTTT
TRBJ1-2,NA,NA,TRBV7-2,CASSSGNSYYGYTF,TGTGCCAGCAGCTCGGGGAATTCCTACTATGGCTACACCTTC
TRBJ2-3,NA,NA,TRBV5-1,CASSLGGAEADTQYF,TGCGCCAGCAGCTTGGGCGGGGCTGAGGCAGATACGCAGTATTTT
TRBJ2-5,NA,NA,TRBV5-1,CASSLVGGPQETQYF,TGCGCCAGCAGCTTGGTGGGCGGACCCCAAGAGACCCAGTACTTC
TRBJ1-5,NA,NA,TRBV27,CASSLLAGDNQPQHF,TGTGCCAGCAGTTTATTGGCAGGGGATAATCAGCCCCAGCATTTT
TRBJ1-5,TRBD1,NA,TRBV28,CASRPHSTGGPYSNQPQHF,TGTGCCAGCAGGCCCCATTCGACAGGGGGGCCCTATAGCAATCAGCCCCAGCATTTT
TRBJ2-3,TRBD2,NA,TRBV5-1,CASSLRGLAADTQYF,TGCGCCAGCAGCTTGCGCGGACTAGCCGCAGATACGCAGTATTTT
TRBJ2-3,NA,NA,TRBV7-9,CASSWGDASPSTDTQYF,TGTGCCAGCAGCTGGGGGGACGCCTCTCCTAGCACAGATACGCAGTATTTT
TRBJ1-2,NA,few,TRBV30,CAWSPAGYGYTF,TGTGCCTGGAGTCCCGCAGGGTATGGCTACACCTTC